The clone carrying this TCR beta chain has ten or more counts. What it binds is unknown. Ophthalmopathy cases scored 3 or more on the Clinical Activity Score and 4 or more on NOSPECS grade, with duration below 3 months. Researchers barred patients who had uncontrolled infection, other autoimmune disease, pregnancy or lactation. This entry belongs to a study of T cells in Graves' hyperthyroidism and ophthalmopathy. Study-wide findings and caveats: The model foresaw ophthalmopathy a median 6.5 months prior to onset. Peripheral blood also featured most of the thyroid clonotypes expanded above 0.001.

The source material, RNA transcripts, was used to amplify TCR beta CDR3 regions. First-round RT-PCR of the TCR CDR3 relied on the HTBI primer set. MiXCR, run by TCRdb on the multiplex PCR reads, gives a single entry per CDR3 protein. Of approximately 600,000 distinct CDR3 sequences listed, under 25% are singletons. V was shortened by 3 bases and J by 0 bases, with 14 bases between the two germline ends. Germline loops: CDR1 SGHRS, CDR2 YFSETQ. This CDR3 is 16 amino acids long. The clonotype comes from a man aged 25 to 40 with Graves' ophthalmopathy. Sample: blood. The genes are TRBV5-1 and TRBJ2-3; a weak D match, TRBD1 (6 bases). The CDR3 is CASSSLDRLSTDTQYF. The CDR3 nucleotides are TGCGCCAGCAGCTCCCTCGACAGGTTGAGCACAGATACGCAGTATTTT.